This T cell receptor beta chain appears in the sequencing data of a study of shared clonotypes between healthy human individuals. For this clone: This sample includes further DNA sequences coding for the same CDR3.

The length of the CDR3 is 13 residues. Trimming stripped 4 bases from V and 2 bases from J, with 10 bases between. Germline V gene sequence: CDR1 SGHRS, CDR2 YFSETQ. Only CD45RO-negative cells positively selected for CCR7 counted as naive CD8 cells, so terminally differentiated effector memory CD45RA+ cells were excluded. TCRdb keeps only in-frame clones here, not all; method: immunoSEQ multiplex PCR. The sample holds fewer than 850,000 clones; about 96% are singletons and the top ten take around 0.21%. The chain is built from TRBV5-1 and TRBJ2-7; D gene ambiguous. The receptor comes from a man between 25 and 39 years old in good health. Sequenced input: naive CD8+ T cells sorted from blood. The CDR3 loop reads CASSPGPTYEQYF. For the CDR3, the DNA is TGCGCCAGCAGCCCCGGGCCGACCTACGAGCAGTACTTC.